This T cell receptor (beta chain) stems from a study of blood T cells in healthy people across ages. Study-wide results and caveats: With naive T cell percentage, TCR beta diversity showed a strong correlation.

A second PCR, run for about 6 to 12 cycles, used a sample-barcoded 5' primer plus a J-beta primer mix. Tags on each cDNA molecule came from a template-switch adaptor with 12 random nucleotides. CDR3-containing paired-end reads numbering at least 2.5 million came from each sample. TCRdb called the 5' RACE reads again in MiXCR, with one record for every CDR3 protein. This sample carries over 600,000 distinct CDR3 sequences, about 46% of them seen once, and the ten largest clones take around a sixth. Samples each yielded at least 5 micrograms of total RNA. This clonotype appeared a few times. Its antigen is undetermined. The CDR3 loop spans 14 amino acids. Germline-derived CDR1 and CDR2 are SNHLY and FYNNEI.

This TCR derives from an elderly man in good health. The sequenced material came from blood. The chain is built from TRBV2 and TRBJ2-4, with D possibly matching TRBD1 (5 bases). TRBJ2-7 explains the end of the DNA better; the J call may be wrong. This CDR3 is CASSVQGSDYEQYF. CDR3 nucleotides: TGTGCCAGCAGTGTGCAGGGATCAGACTACGAGCAGTACTTC.